This T cell receptor (beta chain) appears in the sequencing data of a study of CD8 T cells in Susac syndrome. General study points: Regarding the TCR sequencing and HLA analysis, the study admitted that a relatively small number of individuals were involved.

Random hexamers were used to reverse transcribe an amount of about 0.45 to 1 ug RNA. Via MiXCR, TCRdb re-called the immunoSEQ multiplex PCR reads, giving one row per CDR3 protein. The sample lists 200,000 to 250,000 distinct CDR3 sequences, around 90% occurring once. This clonotype has only one observation. What it binds is not known. Peripheral blood CD8+ and CD4+ T cells were profiled by TCR beta sequencing. The patients serving as multiple sclerosis controls were treatment-naive. They had stable or active relapsing-remitting disease and fulfilled revised McDonald criteria. TEMRA cells were FACS-enriched, with CD8+ and CD4+ T cells isolated negatively. The clonotype comes from a human donor with multiple sclerosis. Sequenced: CD8+ T cells from PBMCs.

Written as DNA, the CDR3 is TGTGCCAGCAGACGCTCCGACCCACCGGATGAAAAACTGTTTTTT. Encoded protein: CASRRSDPPDEKLFF. This rearrangement joins TRBV7-9 to TRBJ1-4, with no clear D. Germline lookup yields CDR1 SEHNR and CDR2 FQNEAQ (reference sequence). V lost 6 bases to trimming and J lost 6 bases, with 17 bases between them. The CDR3 totals 15 residues.